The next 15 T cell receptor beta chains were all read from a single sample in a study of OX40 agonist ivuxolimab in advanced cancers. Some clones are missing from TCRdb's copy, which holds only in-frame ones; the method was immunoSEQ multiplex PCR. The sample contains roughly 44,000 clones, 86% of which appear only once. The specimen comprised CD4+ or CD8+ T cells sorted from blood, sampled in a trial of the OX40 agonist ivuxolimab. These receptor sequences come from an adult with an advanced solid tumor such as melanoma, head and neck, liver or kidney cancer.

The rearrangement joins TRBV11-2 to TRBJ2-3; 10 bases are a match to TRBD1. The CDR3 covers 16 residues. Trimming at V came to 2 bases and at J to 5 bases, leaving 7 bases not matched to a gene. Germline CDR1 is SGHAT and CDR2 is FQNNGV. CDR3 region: CASSLFGTGVLDTQYF. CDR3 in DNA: TGTGCCAGCAGCTTATTCGGGACAGGGGTCTTAGATACGCAGTATTTT.

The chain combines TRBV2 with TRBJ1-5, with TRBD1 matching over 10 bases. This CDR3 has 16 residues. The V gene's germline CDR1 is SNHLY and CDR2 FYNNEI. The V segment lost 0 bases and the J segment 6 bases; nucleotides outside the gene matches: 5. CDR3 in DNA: TGTGCCAGCAGTGAAGCTCCTGGACAGGGGGGTCAGCCCCAGCATTTT. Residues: CASSEAPGQGGQPQHF.

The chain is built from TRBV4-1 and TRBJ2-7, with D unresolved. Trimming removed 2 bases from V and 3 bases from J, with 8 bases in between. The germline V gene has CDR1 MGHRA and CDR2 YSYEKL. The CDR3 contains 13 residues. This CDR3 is CASSQLMRYEQYF. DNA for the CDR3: TGCGCCAGCAGCCAACTTATGCGCTACGAGCAGTACTTC.

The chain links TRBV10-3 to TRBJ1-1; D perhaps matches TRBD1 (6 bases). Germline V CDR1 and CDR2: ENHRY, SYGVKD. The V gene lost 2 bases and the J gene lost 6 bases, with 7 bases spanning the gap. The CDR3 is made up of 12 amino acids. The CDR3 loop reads CAISEGGPEAFF. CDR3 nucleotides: TGTGCCATCAGTGAGGGGGGGCCTGAAGCTTTCTTT.

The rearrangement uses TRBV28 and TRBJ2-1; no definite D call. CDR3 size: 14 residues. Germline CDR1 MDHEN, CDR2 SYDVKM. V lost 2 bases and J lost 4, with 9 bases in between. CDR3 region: CASSLISSYNEQFF. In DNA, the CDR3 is TGTGCCAGCAGTTTAATTAGCTCGTACAATGAGCAGTTCTTC.

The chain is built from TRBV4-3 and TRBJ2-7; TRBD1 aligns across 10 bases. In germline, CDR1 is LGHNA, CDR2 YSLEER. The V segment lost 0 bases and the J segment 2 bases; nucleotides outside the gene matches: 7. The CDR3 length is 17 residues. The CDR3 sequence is CASSQEPGGTGAYEQYF. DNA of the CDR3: TGCGCCAGCAGCCAAGAACCCGGAGGGACAGGGGCCTACGAGCAGTACTTC.

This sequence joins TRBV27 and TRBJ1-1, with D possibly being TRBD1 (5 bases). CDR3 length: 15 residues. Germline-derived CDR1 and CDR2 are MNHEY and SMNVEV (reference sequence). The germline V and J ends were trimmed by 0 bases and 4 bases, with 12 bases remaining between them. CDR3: CASSLSGVRSTEAFF. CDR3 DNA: TGTGCCAGCAGTTTATCGGGGGTCAGGAGCACTGAAGCTTTCTTT.

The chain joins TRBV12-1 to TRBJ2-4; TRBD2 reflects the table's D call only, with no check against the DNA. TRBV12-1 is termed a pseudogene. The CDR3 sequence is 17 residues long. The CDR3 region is CASTEPGTGGNKNIQYF. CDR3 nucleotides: TGTGCCAGCACCGAACCGGGGACCGGGGGGAACAAAAACATTCAGTACTTC.

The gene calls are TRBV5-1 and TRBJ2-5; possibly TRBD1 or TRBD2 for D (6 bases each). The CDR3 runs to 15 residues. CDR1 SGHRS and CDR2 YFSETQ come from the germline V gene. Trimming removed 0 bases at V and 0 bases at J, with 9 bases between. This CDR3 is CASSLEGGYQETQYF. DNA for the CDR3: TGCGCCAGCAGCTTGGAGGGGGGCTACCAAGAGACCCAGTACTTC.

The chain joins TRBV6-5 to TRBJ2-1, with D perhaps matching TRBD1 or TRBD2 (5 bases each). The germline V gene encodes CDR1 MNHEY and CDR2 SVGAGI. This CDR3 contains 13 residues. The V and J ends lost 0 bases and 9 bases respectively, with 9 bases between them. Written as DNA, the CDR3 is TGTGCCAGCAGTTACTCGGGGGTGGCTGAGCAGTTCTTC. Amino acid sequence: CASSYSGVAEQFF.

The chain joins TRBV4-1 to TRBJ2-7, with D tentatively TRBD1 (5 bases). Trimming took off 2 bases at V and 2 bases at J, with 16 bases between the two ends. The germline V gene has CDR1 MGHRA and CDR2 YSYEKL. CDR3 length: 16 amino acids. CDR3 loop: CASSQTFQGMTYEQYF. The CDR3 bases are TGCGCCAGCAGCCAAACGTTTCAGGGTATGACCTACGAGCAGTACTTC.

The CDR3 sequence is CAISEIPGQGARQPQHF. The CDR3 coding sequence is TGTGCCATCAGTGAGATTCCGGGACAGGGGGCTCGTCAGCCCCAGCATTTT. The V gene is TRBV10-3, the J gene TRBJ1-5; 12 bases align to TRBD1. The ends lost 2 bases at V and 6 bases at J; junction bases unmatched: 8. CDR3 size: 17 residues. Germline CDR1 reads ENHRY; CDR2 reads SYGVKD.

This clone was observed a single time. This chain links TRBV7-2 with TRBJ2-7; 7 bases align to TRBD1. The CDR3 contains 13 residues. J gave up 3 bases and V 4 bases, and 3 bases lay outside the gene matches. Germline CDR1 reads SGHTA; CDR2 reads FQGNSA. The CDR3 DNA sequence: TGTGCCAGCAGCTGGGACAGCCTCTACGAGCAGTACTTC. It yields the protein CASSWDSLYEQYF. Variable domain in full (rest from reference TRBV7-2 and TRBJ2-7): GAGVSQSPSNKVTEKGKDVELRCDPISGHTALYWYRQSLGQGLEFLIYFQGNSAPDKSGLPSDRFSAERTGGSVSTLTIQRTQQEDSAVYLCASSWDSLYEQYFGPGTRLTVT.

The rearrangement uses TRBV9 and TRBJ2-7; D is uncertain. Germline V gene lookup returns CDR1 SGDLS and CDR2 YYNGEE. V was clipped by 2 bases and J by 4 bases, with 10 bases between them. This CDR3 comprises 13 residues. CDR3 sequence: CASSVNSRYEQYF. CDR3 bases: TGTGCCAGCAGCGTGAACAGTCGGTACGAGCAGTACTTC.

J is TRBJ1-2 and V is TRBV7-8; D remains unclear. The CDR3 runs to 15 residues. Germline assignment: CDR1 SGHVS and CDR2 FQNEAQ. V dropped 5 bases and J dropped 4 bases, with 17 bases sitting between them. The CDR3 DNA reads TGTGCCAGCAGCCCCTCCGGGGAGTCGGCCTATGGCTACACCTTC. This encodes CASSPSGESAYGYTF.